The sequence of this TCR beta chain was determined in a study of blood T cell repertoires in COVID-19. Germline V lookup: CDR1 LNHDA, CDR2 SQIVND (reference sequence). The CDR3 is made up of 13 amino acids. Trimming left V 10 bases short and J 7 bases short, with 17 bases between. TCRdb's copy holds only in-frame clones and misses some; the assay was immunoSEQ multiplex PCR. The table has roughly 180,000 clones, 84% seen once. This sequence was found in a man aged 40-55 years who had recovered from COVID-19. V usage is TRBV19 and J usage is TRBJ1-5; D might be TRBD1 (5 bases). Source material: peripheral blood. In DNA form, the CDR3 reads TGTGCCACCACCCCCGGGGGTGGGCAGCCCCAGCATTTT. It specifies CATTPGGGQPQHF.